The 32 T cell receptor beta chains reported below all come from one sample, sequenced in a study of graft-versus-host responses after intestinal transplantation. Using immunoSEQ multiplex PCR, the repertoire was profiled, and TCRdb retains in-frame clones only, with some absent. Of roughly 100,000 clones in the sample, roughly 84% were seen once. No antigen has been identified for these receptors. Sequences were derived from unstimulated CD4+ T cells sorted from spleen or lymph node cells, sampled before intestinal transplant. The receptors shown here come from a human donor who received an intestinal transplant.

The CDR3 DNA reads TGCGCCAGCAGCTTGGAAGCAGGGGGTGATGGCTACACCTTC. Translated: CASSLEAGGDGYTF. The chain employs TRBV5-1 and TRBJ1-2, with 7 bases fitting TRBD1. V lost 0 bases to trimming and J lost 6 bases; unmatched junction nucleotides: 5. This CDR3 is built from 14 residues. Looked up from germline, CDR1 is SGHRS and CDR2 is YFSETQ.

Details on this clone: At one boundary the junction diverges from the germline segment, which might be a read error. V and J are TRBV28 and TRBJ2-7; possibly TRBD2 for D (5 bases). The CDR3 totals 13 residues. Germline CDR1 MDHEN, CDR2 SYDVKM. The CDR3 loop is CASSPTDSYGQYF. CDR3 DNA sequence: TGTGCCAGCAGTCCCACGGACTCCTACGGGCAGTACTTC. Full variable domain (outside the CDR3, taken from reference TRBV28 and TRBJ2-7): DVKVTQSSRYLVKRTGEKVFLECVQDMDHENMFWYRQDPGLGLRLIYFSYDVKMKEKGDIPEGYSVSREKKERFSLILESASTNQTSMYLCASSPTDSYGQYFGPGTRLTVT.

This clone was seen a single time. The chain has TRBV27 and TRBJ2-3; D may be TRBD1 or TRBD2 (5 bases each). This CDR3 comprises 14 residues. The germline CDR1 and CDR2 sequences are MNHEY and SMNVEV (reference sequence). Trimming pared 5 bases from V and 2 bases from J, leaving 11 bases between. The CDR3 spells CASSPRGYTDTQYF. The CDR3 nucleotides read TGTGCCAGCAGTCCGAGGGGATACACAGATACGCAGTATTTT.

This rearrangement joins TRBV10-3 to TRBJ2-7; D gene ambiguous. V lost 6 bases, J lost 2 bases, and 11 bases lay in between. Germline V gene lookup returns CDR1 ENHRY and CDR2 SYGVKD. The CDR3 runs 13 residues. CDR3 DNA: TGTGCCATCAGCCTCACTGAAACCTACGAGCAGTACTTC. It encodes CAISLTETYEQYF.

The chain couples TRBV5-1 to TRBJ1-2, with TRBD1 matching over 7 bases. Germline V CDR1 and CDR2: SGHRS, YFSETQ. V was clipped by 4 bases and J by 4 bases; unmatched bases: 7. The CDR3 extends over 14 amino acids. The CDR3 DNA reads TGCGCCAGCAGCGACCCGGGACAGACCTATGGCTACACCTTC. Residues: CASSDPGQTYGYTF.

The J gene is TRBJ2-1, the V gene TRBV7-6, with 8 nucleotides matching TRBD2. Per the germline V gene, CDR1 is SGHVS and CDR2 is FNYEAQ. This CDR3 contains 14 residues. Germline trimming cut 5 bases from V and 8 bases from J; bases unmatched to any gene: 8. The CDR3: CASSKISGVDEQFF. Written as DNA, the CDR3 is TGTGCCAGCAGCAAGATTAGCGGGGTCGATGAGCAGTTCTTC.

This clone was counted once. This chain joins TRBV6-5 and TRBJ2-7; TRBD2 aligns across 8 bases. The V gene's germline CDR1 is MNHEY and CDR2 SVGAGI. CDR3 length equals 15 residues. V lost 5 bases, J lost 5 bases, and 11 bases stayed unmatched. The CDR3: CASSTGGAQEDEQYF. CDR3 nucleotides: TGTGCCAGCAGTACCGGGGGGGCGCAGGAGGACGAGCAGTACTTC.

This chain joins TRBV19 and TRBJ1-2; TRBD1 agrees at 7 bases. Germline CDR1 is LNHDA and CDR2 is SQIVND (reference sequence). Losses at the gene ends were 0 bases for V and 4 bases for J; bases not matched to a gene: 8. The CDR3 runs 16 residues. The CDR3 here is CASSIDLLPGGYGYTF. The CDR3 DNA follows: TGTGCCAGTAGTATAGATCTCCTACCAGGGGGCTATGGCTACACCTTC.

This rearrangement joins TRBV14 to TRBJ2-5; 8 nucleotides agree with TRBD2. Trimming removed 5 bases from V and 2 bases from J; junction bases left unmatched: 7. The CDR3 totals 15 residues. Germline assignment: CDR1 SGHDN and CDR2 FVKESK. The DNA of the CDR3 is TGTGCCAGCAGCTTCCTACTAGCGGAACAAGAGACCCAGTACTTC. Translated, it gives CASSFLLAEQETQYF.

The rearrangement links TRBV19 to TRBJ2-1; 7 bases are a match to TRBD2. The CDR3 covers 15 residues. The V segment lost 2 bases and the J segment 4 bases; nucleotides outside the gene matches: 5. Germline CDR1 and CDR2: LNHDA and SQIVND (reference sequence). The CDR3 DNA follows: TGTGCCAGTAGTATATCGGGGGGAGAATACAATGAGCAGTTCTTC. This encodes CASSISGGEYNEQFF.

The CDR3 reads CASSLLSFSAKGYEQYF. The CDR3 coding sequence is TGTGCCAGCAGCTTATTGTCCTTCTCAGCTAAGGGCTACGAGCAGTACTTC. The chain employs TRBV7-9 and TRBJ2-7; D uncertain. The CDR3 is made up of 17 amino acids. With 2 bases removed from V and 3 bases from J, the gap between germline ends came to 20 bases. The V gene's germline CDR1 is SEHNR and CDR2 FQNEAQ (reference sequence).

The chain couples TRBV6-6 to TRBJ2-7; D unclear. Germline CDR1 and CDR2: MNHNY and SVGAGI (reference sequence). V was pared by 0 bases and J by 2 bases, with 8 bases between. The CDR3 is 14 amino acids. CDR3 loop: CASSYSTGPYEQYF. The CDR3 nucleotides are TGTGCCAGCAGTTACTCGACGGGTCCCTACGAGCAGTACTTC.

This rearrangement joins TRBV6-5 to TRBJ1-1; D unclear. V lost 0 bases and J 7 bases, leaving 9 bases between the germline ends. This CDR3 spans 13 amino acids. Germline CDR1 reads MNHEY; CDR2 reads SVGAGI. The CDR3 nucleotides are TGTGCCAGCAGTTACTCGAAGAGTGTTGAAGCTTTCTTT. Translation gives CASSYSKSVEAFF.

This clone appeared a single time. The genes are TRBV2 and TRBJ2-7; 8 nucleotides align to TRBD2. CDR3 length equals 15 residues. In germline, CDR1 is SNHLY, CDR2 FYNNEI. V shed 6 bases and J 2 bases; nucleotides not matched to a gene: 9. The CDR3 region has the DNA TGTGCCAGCAGGCTTAGCGGGACCTTCGCCTACGAGCAGTACTTC. Protein sequence: CASRLSGTFAYEQYF.

V is TRBV10-3 and J is TRBJ1-5, with D unclear. Germline V gene data show CDR1 as ENHRY and CDR2 as SYGVKD. CDR3 length: 13 amino acids. The V end was cut by 11 bases, the J end by 3 bases, with 14 bases between. CDR3 in DNA: TGTGCCTCCCGGCGGGCCGACAATCAGCCCCAGCATTTT. Protein sequence: CASRRADNQPQHF.

This clone was seen a handful of times. J is TRBJ2-1 and V is TRBV11-3, with TRBD2 matching 7 bases. With V trimmed by 1 base and J by 2 bases, 8 bases remained unmatched. Germline V lookup: CDR1 SGHNT, CDR2 YENEEA. This CDR3 contains 17 residues. CDR3 sequence (DNA): TGTGCCAGCAGCTTAGGTGGGCTAGCGGAAACCTACAATGAGCAGTTCTTC. This gives the protein CASSLGGLAETYNEQFF.

The chain couples TRBV7-3 to TRBJ2-3; the D gene is possibly TRBD1 (6 bases). Trimming shortened V by 5 bases and J by 0 bases, and 9 bases separated the two germline ends. This CDR3 comprises 14 residues. Germline loops: CDR1 SGHTA, CDR2 FQGTGA. The CDR3: CASSPDRSTDTQYF. For the CDR3, the DNA is TGTGCCAGCAGCCCCGACAGGAGCACAGATACGCAGTATTTT.

The rearrangement links TRBV28 to TRBJ2-1; possibly TRBD2 for D (5 bases). Looked up from germline, CDR1 is MDHEN and CDR2 is SYDVKM. Trimming cost V 6 bases and J 7 bases, with 13 bases left between them. The CDR3 has 13 amino acids. As DNA, the CDR3 is TGTGCCAGCAGCACCGGACTGGCAAATGAGCAGTTCTTC. This sequence encodes CASSTGLANEQFF.

This clone was detected only a few times. This chain uses TRBV20-1 with TRBJ2-7, with D perhaps matching TRBD1 (5 bases). The V and J ends lost 6 bases and 7 bases respectively, with 13 bases between them. CDR1 is DFQATT, CDR2 SNEGSKA, per germline (reference sequence). The CDR3 runs to 11 residues. The CDR3 DNA follows: TGCAGTGCCTCTTCTGCAGGGGAGCAGTACTTC. It specifies CSASSAGEQYF.

V usage is TRBV9 and J usage is TRBJ2-3; TRBD2 matches at 10 bases. Trimming at V came to 0 bases and at J to 2 bases, leaving 9 bases not matched to a gene. Germline CDR1 SGDLS, CDR2 YYNGEE. The CDR3 covers 18 residues. The CDR3 sequence is CASSVGRGGLAITDTQYF. CDR3 coding DNA: TGTGCCAGCAGCGTAGGGAGAGGGGGACTAGCGATCACAGATACGCAGTATTTT.

The chain recombines TRBV30 with TRBJ2-1; no reliable D call. Germline CDR1 is GTSNPN and CDR2 is SVGIG (reference sequence). The V end lost 0 bases, the J end lost 4 bases, and 4 bases lay between the germline ends. The CDR3 loop spans 12 amino acids. CDR3 residues: CAWSVRYNEQFF. The CDR3 nucleotides read TGTGCCTGGAGTGTACGGTACAATGAGCAGTTCTTC.

V is TRBV5-5 and J is TRBJ1-6; no clear D. The CDR3 loop spans 13 amino acids. Trimming took 7 bases from V and 6 from J, leaving 11 bases between them. Germline loops: CDR1 SGHKS, CDR2 YYEKEE (reference sequence). CDR3 region: CASAGVINSPLHF. For the CDR3, the DNA is TGTGCCAGCGCGGGAGTAATTAATTCACCCCTCCACTTT. Full variable domain (outside the CDR3, taken from reference TRBV5-5 and TRBJ1-6): DAGVTQSPTHLIKTRGQQVTLRCSPISGHKSVSWYQQVLGQGPQFIFQYYEKEERGRGNFPDRFSARQFPNYSSELNVNALLLGDSALYLCASAGVINSPLHFGNGTRLTVT.

The chain links TRBV7-9 to TRBJ2-7, with 7 nucleotides matching TRBD1. Germline-derived CDR1 and CDR2 are SEHNR and FQNEAQ (reference sequence). CDR3 size: 11 residues. With 7 bases clipped from V and 4 bases from J, the junction kept 1 base outside the gene matches. CDR3 DNA: TGTGCCAGCATACAGGGGTACGAGCAGTACTTC. The encoded protein is CASIQGYEQYF. Full variable domain (rest looked up from reference TRBV7-9 and TRBJ2-7): DTGVSQNPRHKITKRGQNVTFRCDPISEHNRLYWYRQTLGQGPEFLTYFQNEAQLEKSRLLSDRFSAERPKGSFSTLEIQRTEQGDSAMYLCASIQGYEQYFGPGTRLTVT.

This rearrangement joins TRBV2 to TRBJ1-2; D uncertain. Germline V gene lookup returns CDR1 SNHLY and CDR2 FYNNEI. There are 14 residues in the CDR3. Trimming removed 1 base at V and 5 bases at J, with 11 bases between. CDR3 bases: TGTGCCAGCAGTGAAGATCAAGGCTGGTATGGCTACACCTTC. This translates into CASSEDQGWYGYTF.

This clone turned up a few times. The chain couples TRBV9 to TRBJ2-6; D tentatively fits TRBD1 or TRBD2 (5 bases each). This CDR3 region has 14 residues. Trimming cost V 2 bases and J 2 bases, with 5 bases left between them. The germline gives CDR1 SGDLS, CDR2 YYNGEE. CDR3 bases: TGTGCCAGCAGCGTGGGGGCTGGGGCCAACGTCCTGACTTTC. Its translation is CASSVGAGANVLTF. Full variable domain (outside the CDR3, taken from reference TRBV9 and TRBJ2-6): DSGVTQTPKHLITATGQRVTLRCSPRSGDLSVYWYQQSLDQGLQFLIQYYNGEERAKGNILERFSAQQFPDLHSELNLSSLELGDSALYFCASSVGAGANVLTFGAGSRLTVL.

The chain recombines TRBV6-5 with TRBJ2-2; D possibly corresponds to TRBD1 (6 bases). Germline V gene lookup returns CDR1 MNHEY and CDR2 SVGAGI. The CDR3 spans 15 residues. With 6 bases removed from V and 2 bases from J, the gap between germline ends came to 13 bases. The chain's CDR3 is CASRPPQGNTGELFF. CDR3 coding DNA: TGTGCCAGCAGACCCCCACAGGGTAACACCGGGGAGCTGTTTTTT.

As to this clone: One end of the junction fails to match germline, which may point to a read error. V and J are TRBV5-1 and TRBJ2-5; possibly TRBD2 for D (5 bases). The CDR3 runs 15 residues. Germline CDR1 reads SGHRS; CDR2 reads YFSETQ. The CDR3 DNA reads as TGCACCAGCAGCTTGGTACGGGGAGTCCAAGAGACCCAGTACTTC. As protein: CTSSLVRGVQETQYF. Supplemented by reference TRBV5-1 and TRBJ2-5, the full variable domain reads KAGVTQTPRYLIKTRGQQVTLSCSPISGHRSVSWYQQTPGQGLQFLFEYFSETQRNKGNFPGRFSGRQFSNSRSEMNVSTLELGDSALYLCTSSLVRGVQETQYFGPGTRLLVL.

This clone was seen a single time. The rearrangement uses TRBV29-1 and TRBJ2-7; 10 bases align to TRBD1. The CDR3 spans 14 residues. Trimming at V came to 3 bases and at J to 2 bases, leaving 4 bases not matched to a gene. In germline, CDR1 is SQVTM, CDR2 ANQGSEA. The CDR3 spells CSVDGQGGPYEQYF. The CDR3 DNA reads as TGCAGCGTTGATGGACAGGGGGGTCCCTACGAGCAGTACTTC.

The gene calls are TRBV25-1 and TRBJ1-4, with D perhaps TRBD1 (5 bases). The length of the CDR3 is 17 residues. Looked up from germline, CDR1 is MGHDK and CDR2 is SYGVNS. The V end lost 3 bases, the J end lost 0 bases, and 14 bases lay between the germline ends. CDR3 nucleotide sequence: TGTGCCAGCAGTGATCAGGGTCCCTTTGCAACTAATGAAAAACTGTTTTTT. Translated: CASSDQGPFATNEKLFF.

The gene calls are TRBV7-9 and TRBJ1-6; D is unclear. The CDR3 sequence is 14 residues long. The germline V gene encodes CDR1 SEHNR and CDR2 FQNEAQ (reference sequence). The V and J ends lost 2 bases and 1 base respectively, with 3 bases between them. CDR3 residues: CASSLSSYNSPLHF. CDR3 DNA: TGTGCCAGCAGCTTATCATCCTATAATTCACCCCTCCACTTT.

The chain has TRBV19 and TRBJ1-2, with 7 positions matching TRBD1. The junction had 11 bases not matched to a gene; V was cut back by 7 bases and J by 6 bases. The CDR3 covers 14 residues. Germline values: CDR1 LNHDA, CDR2 SQIVND (reference sequence). CDR3 nucleotides: TGTGCCAGTAATGACAGGGTATCGGTGGATGGCTACACCTTC. Translating gives CASNDRVSVDGYTF.

J is TRBJ1-4 and V is TRBV13; a possible D gene is TRBD1 (6 bases). V shed 4 bases and J shed 7 bases, with 13 bases lying between them. Germline CDR1 and CDR2: PRHDT and FYEKMQ (reference sequence). CDR3 length: 14 residues. CDR3 coding DNA: TGTGCCAGCAGCTCAACAGGGAAGGGTGAAAAACTGTTTTTT. Protein: CASSSTGKGEKLFF.